This T cell receptor (beta chain) was captured in a study of technical replicates of blood from several donors. The CDR3 is 17 residues long. The germline CDR1 and CDR2 sequences are LNHNV and YYDKDF (reference sequence). V was trimmed by 1 base and J by 1 base, leaving 15 bases between them. Libraries were prepared by immunoSEQ multiplex PCR; TCRdb keeps only in-frame clonotypes and omits some of them. The table lists about 83,000 clones, less than 95% of them singletons. This receptor was obtained from a human donor in good health. Input material: T cells isolated from PBMCs. The V call is TRBV15, the J call TRBJ2-3; D possibly corresponds to TRBD1 (5 bases). The chain's CDR3 is CATSRAEATVRTDTQYF. As DNA, the CDR3 is TGTGCCACCAGCAGAGCCGAGGCGACAGTCCGCACAGATACGCAGTATTTT.